These 5 T cell receptor beta chains originate from one sample sequenced in a study of blood T cell repertoires in COVID-19. Sequencing used immunoSEQ multiplex PCR; TCRdb keeps in-frame clones, though not all of them. Of 10,000 to 15,000 clones in the sample, 65% to 90% were seen once. Sequencing was done on a sample of peripheral blood. The origin of the receptors is a woman aged 60-75 years with acute or convalescent COVID-19.

This chain uses TRBV5-1 with TRBJ1-1, with a weak D call TRBD1 (5 bases). V was cut by 4 bases and J by 1 base, with 8 bases left in between. The length of the CDR3 is 13 residues. The germline CDR1 and CDR2 sequences are SGHRS and YFSETQ. Here the CDR3 reads CASSQQENTEAFF. The CDR3 DNA follows: TGCGCCAGCAGCCAACAGGAGAACACTGAAGCTTTCTTT.

The V call is TRBV18, the J call TRBJ1-3, with a weak D call TRBD1 (6 bases). The V gene's germline CDR1 is KGHSH and CDR2 LQKENI. This CDR3 is built from 14 residues. Between the trimmed V and J ends, which lost 2 bases and 4 bases, there was a span of 9 bases. For the CDR3, the DNA is TGTGCCAGCTCACCATCAGGGGACGGAAACACCATATATTTT. As protein: CASSPSGDGNTIYF.

This clone was counted between two and nine times. The CDR3 nucleotides are TGCGCCAGCAGTAATGGAGCCAGGGTCGCTGAAGCTTTCTTT. This sequence encodes CASSNGARVAEAFF. This chain links TRBV5-1 with TRBJ1-1; maybe TRBD1 (5 bases). CDR3 length equals 14 residues. Trimming left V 5 bases short and J 6 bases short, with 17 bases between. The V gene's germline CDR1 is SGHRS and CDR2 YFSETQ. Variable domain in full (rest from reference TRBV5-1 and TRBJ1-1): KAGVTQTPRYLIKTRGQQVTLSCSPISGHRSVSWYQQTPGQGLQFLFEYFSETQRNKGNFPGRFSGRQFSNSRSEMNVSTLELGDSALYLCASSNGARVAEAFFGQGTRLTVV.

The chain links TRBV30 to TRBJ2-7; 9 bases are a match to TRBD1. Trimming cost V 3 bases and J 5 bases; bases outside gene matches: 11. CDR3 length: 15 residues. Germline lookup yields CDR1 GTSNPN and CDR2 SVGIG (reference sequence). CDR3 sequence (DNA): TGTGCCTGGAGCAAACAGGGGGCGAAAAGGAACGAGCAGTACTTC. It translates to CAWSKQGAKRNEQYF.

The table lists this clone with a few counts. The DNA for the CDR3 is TGTGCTAGTGGTCGGTGGGGGGGAGAGACCCAGTACTTC. Translating it yields CASGRWGGETQYF. This chain uses TRBV12-5 with TRBJ2-5, with 7 nucleotides matching TRBD2. The CDR3 extends over 13 amino acids. Germline CDR1 LGHNT, CDR2 FRNRAP. V lost 5 bases, J lost 4 bases, and 4 bases stayed unmatched.